Listed below are T cell receptor beta chains from one sample, sequenced in a study of cytomegalovirus exposure and HLA in healthy donors. TCRdb's table, derived via immunoSEQ multiplex PCR, lists solely in-frame clones and lacks some. The sample shows some 150,000 clones, approximately 80% of them seen only once. Sequencing was performed on PBMCs. These receptors originate from a man aged 35-49 years in good health and CMV-seronegative. Both conserved end residues are trimmed from each CDR3. D genes are given only for firm matches.

v_gene | d_gene | len | CDR3aa
TRBV6-1 | NA | 11 | ASIGGLLYEQY
TRBV7-3 | NA | 12 | ASSAPAGPDTQY
TRBV6-5 | NA | 12 | ASRGWGENTEAF
TRBV5-1 | NA | 13 | ASSEGQSSGNTIY
TRBV7-9 | NA | 12 | ASSSSSGSHGAF
TRBV2 | TRBD1 | 13 | ASSSDRGGNQPQH
TRBV5-6 | TRBD1 | 13 | ASSLMGQGEEKLF
TRBV30 | NA | 11 | AWNRERNTEAF
TRBV28 | NA | 10 | ASSVSGTSLH
TRBV18 | NA | 16 | ASSPQTGGHISTDTQY
TRBV5-6 | TRBD1 | 14 | ASSHQTGQGYYEQY